This is a list of T cell receptor beta chains from one sample in a study of identical twins. TCRdb passed the 5' RACE reads through MiXCR, listing each CDR3 protein once. The top ten clones hold roughly 3% of a sample with a few hundred thousand distinct CDR3 sequences, 9.6% of them seen once. These data were likewise used in another study, on yellow fever vaccine responses in identical twins.

What was sequenced was PBMCs. The receptor set was obtained from a woman under 30 in good health. The CDR3 runs from the conserved cysteine through the conserved F or W. The D gene is left open where the match is weak. Only part of the rows carry a size: once, few, many, or a class if the clone is expanded.

many	NA	TRBV7-9	TRBJ1-2	CASSGVREEPLYGYTF	TGTGCCAGCAGCGGCGTTAGGGAAGAACCCCTCTATGGCTACACCTTC
many	NA	TRBV20-1	TRBJ1-1	CSAATGLDTEAFF	TGCAGTGCCGCAACGGGGTTAGACACTGAAGCTTTCTTT
many	NA	TRBV12-3/TRBV12-4	TRBJ2-1	CASRPTAFPYNEQFF	TGTGCCAGCAGACCGACAGCCTTTCCCTACAATGAGCAGTTCTTC
NA	TRBD2	TRBV3-1	TRBJ2-1	CASAQGGSGRIYNEQFF	TGTGCCAGCGCACAGGGAGGTAGCGGGAGGATTTACAATGAGCAGTTCTTC
NA	TRBD2	TRBV18	TRBJ2-3	CASSPPGLAGVDTQYF	TGTGCCAGCTCACCACCGGGTCTAGCGGGAGTAGATACGCAGTATTTT
few	NA	TRBV2	TRBJ2-7	CASSVNRETSSYEQYF	TGTGCCAGCAGTGTCAACAGGGAAACAAGCTCCTACGAGCAGTACTTC
NA	NA	TRBV5-4	TRBJ2-3	CASTSLSGTDTQYF	TGTGCCAGCACCTCGCTTAGCGGAACAGATACGCAGTATTTT
NA	NA	TRBV6-4	TRBJ2-1	CASSRTRESEQFF	TGTGCCAGCAGCCGCACGCGTGAGAGCGAGCAGTTCTTC
NA	TRBD2	TRBV12-3/TRBV12-4	TRBJ2-2	CASTTAGLAGVYTGELFF	TGTGCCAGCACCACAGCTGGGCTAGCGGGAGTGTACACCGGGGAGCTGTTTTTT
few	NA	TRBV2	TRBJ2-2	CASSEQVWGTGELFF	TGTGCCAGCAGTGAACAGGTTTGGGGCACCGGGGAGCTGTTTTTT
few	TRBD1	TRBV6-5	TRBJ2-2	CASSLTGLGTGELFF	TGTGCCAGCAGTTTGACAGGGTTGGGGACCGGGGAGCTGTTTTTT
many	NA	TRBV29-1	TRBJ2-7	CSVEDGSGYEQYF	TGCAGCGTTGAAGACGGGAGTGGTTACGAGCAGTACTTC
few	NA	TRBV9	TRBJ2-2	CASGLLNTGELFF	TGTGCCAGCGGACTATTAAACACCGGGGAGCTGTTTTTT
many	TRBD1	TRBV28	TRBJ2-7	CASRNPGTGLSGYEQYF	TGTGCCAGCAGGAACCCCGGGACAGGGCTGTCCGGTTACGAGCAGTACTTC
NA	NA	TRBV7-3	TRBJ1-6	CASADGNSPLHF	TGTGCCAGCGCCGACGGGAATTCACCCCTCCACTTT
few	NA	TRBV5-5	TRBJ1-1	CASSLGLTGLNTEAFF	TGTGCCAGCAGCTTGGGTCTTACAGGGTTGAACACTGAAGCTTTCTTT
NA	TRBD2	TRBV6-2/TRBV6-3	TRBJ2-7	CASWSSGIYEQYF	TGTGCCAGCTGGTCTAGCGGGATATACGAGCAGTACTTC
many	NA	TRBV11-2	TRBJ2-2	CASGYAGELFF	TGTGCCAGCGGATATGCCGGGGAGCTGTTTTTT
few	NA	TRBV7-3	TRBJ2-7	CASSLILDSEQYF	TGTGCCAGCAGCTTGATCTTGGATTCCGAGCAGTACTTC
few	NA	TRBV5-1	TRBJ2-2	CASSRDRKSTGELFF	TGCGCCAGCAGCCGGGACCGCAAAAGCACCGGGGAGCTGTTTTTT
few	TRBD2	TRBV16	TRBJ2-7	CASTLGTSGYEQYF	TGTGCCAGCACCCTGGGGACTAGCGGTTACGAGCAGTACTTC
few	NA	TRBV7-9	TRBJ1-1	CASRGDTEAFF	TGTGCCAGCCGCGGGGACACTGAAGCTTTCTTT
NA	NA	TRBV12-3/TRBV12-4	TRBJ2-1	CASSLVRRQSSYNEQFF	TGTGCCAGCAGTTTAGTTCGGCGGCAGAGCTCCTACAATGAGCAGTTCTTC
many	TRBD1	TRBV3-1	TRBJ2-1	CASSQGTGPFGEQFF	TGTGCCAGCAGCCAAGGGACAGGGCCATTTGGTGAGCAGTTCTTC
NA	TRBD1	TRBV12-3/TRBV12-4	TRBJ2-1	CASSKGTASYNEQFF	TGTGCCAGCAGTAAAGGGACAGCCTCCTACAATGAGCAGTTCTTC
few	NA	TRBV6-5	TRBJ2-1	CASSYSTGALTYNEQFF	TGTGCCAGCAGTTACTCGACGGGGGCCTTAACCTACAATGAGCAGTTCTTC
many	TRBD2	TRBV3-1	TRBJ2-1	CASSQISGGVYNEQFF	TGTGCCAGCAGCCAAATTAGCGGGGGTGTCTACAATGAGCAGTTCTTC
NA	TRBD1	TRBV3-1	TRBJ2-2	CASSPTGALNTGELFF	TGTGCCAGCAGCCCCACAGGGGCCCTTAACACCGGGGAGCTGTTTTTT
many	TRBD2	TRBV29-1	TRBJ2-7	CSGRTSEDEQYF	TGCAGCGGACGGACTAGCGAAGACGAGCAGTACTTC
NA	NA	TRBV6-2/TRBV6-3	TRBJ2-6	CTSNRREISGANVLTF	TGTACCAGCAATCGAAGAGAAATCTCCGGGGCCAACGTCCTGACTTTC
many	TRBD2	TRBV4-2	TRBJ2-7	CASSQATSGTLPYEQYF	TGTGCCAGCAGCCAGGCTACTAGCGGGACCTTACCTTACGAGCAGTACTTC
few	NA	TRBV18	TRBJ1-1	CASSPVQGTEAFF	TGTGCCAGCTCACCAGTCCAAGGGACTGAAGCTTTCTTT
many	TRBD1	TRBV12-3/TRBV12-4	TRBJ2-2	CASTSRGIFTGELFF	TGTGCCAGCACCTCCAGGGGGATATTTACCGGGGAGCTGTTTTTT
many	NA	TRBV6-1	TRBJ2-2	CASRAAGELFF	TGTGCCTCACGGGCGGCCGGGGAGCTGTTTTTT
few	TRBD1	TRBV11-2	TRBJ2-1	CASNDRGTSYNEQFF	TGTGCCAGCAACGACAGGGGAACCTCCTACAATGAGCAGTTCTTC